Here is one T cell receptor beta chain with its context. The data are from a study of blood T cells in healthy people across ages. The CDR3 covers 15 residues. Germline assignment: CDR1 SGHRS and CDR2 YFSETQ. J gave up 2 bases and V 4 bases, and 5 bases lay outside the gene matches. A second PCR, run for about 7 to 11 cycles, used a sample-barcoded 5' primer plus a J-beta primer mix. One entry per CDR3 protein results from TCRdb running MiXCR on the 5' RACE reads. The sample consists of about 640,000 distinct CDR3 sequences, approximately 30% of them appearing once. Donation came from healthy Caucasian individuals in Russia who were aged roughly 6 to 100. Each donor supplied about 9.6 milliliters of peripheral blood.

The TCR sequence derives from an elderly woman in good health. The source material was blood. The chain joins TRBV5-1 to TRBJ2-3; 9 bases fit TRBD2. Here the CDR3 reads CASSMSGGNTDTQYF. Here the CDR3 DNA reads TGCGCCAGCAGCATGAGCGGGGGGAACACAGATACGCAGTATTTT.